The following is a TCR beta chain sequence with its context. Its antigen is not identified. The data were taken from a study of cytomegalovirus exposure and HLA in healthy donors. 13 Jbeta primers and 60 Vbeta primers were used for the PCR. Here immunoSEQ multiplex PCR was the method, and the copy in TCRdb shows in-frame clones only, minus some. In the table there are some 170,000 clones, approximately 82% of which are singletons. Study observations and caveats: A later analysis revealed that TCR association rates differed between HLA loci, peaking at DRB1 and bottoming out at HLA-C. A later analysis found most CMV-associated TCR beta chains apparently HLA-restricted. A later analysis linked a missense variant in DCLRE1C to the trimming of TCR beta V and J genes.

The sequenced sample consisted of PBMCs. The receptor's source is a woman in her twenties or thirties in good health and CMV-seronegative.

The CDR3 region is CASSHRLRTAPSYEQYF. CDR3 DNA sequence: TGTGCCAGCAGCCACCGTTTACGCACAGCCCCCTCCTACGAGCAGTACTTC. The chain combines TRBV5-4 with TRBJ2-5; D not resolved. The better agreement between TRBJ2-7 and the DNA end casts doubt on the J call. The CDR3 totals 17 residues. Per the germline V gene, CDR1 is SGHNT and CDR2 is YYREEE (reference sequence).